Listed here are 5 T cell receptor beta chains from one sample, sequenced in a study of early T cells in non-severe SARS-CoV-2 infection. TCRdb passed the 5' RACE reads through MiXCR, listing each CDR3 protein once. Here the sample spans some 80,000 distinct CDR3 sequences, 12% being singletons. The sample here was whole blood, taken at baseline. The source is an adult who was a healthcare worker with PCR-confirmed SARS-CoV-2 infection or an uninfected control (not recorded which). The donor label of this sample is uncertain.

The chain uses TRBV2 and TRBJ2-3; D ambiguous. Germline lookup yields CDR1 SNHLY and CDR2 FYNNEI. V was cut by 3 bases and J by 0 bases, with 16 bases left in between. There are 17 residues in the CDR3. Here the CDR3 DNA reads TGTGCCAGCAGTGATTTCCCCTCGGCCATTAGCACAGATACGCAGTATTTT. Translation: CASSDFPSAISTDTQYF.

The rearrangement uses TRBV11-2 and TRBJ2-2, with TRBD1 matching 7 bases. The V gene's germline CDR1 is SGHAT and CDR2 FQNNGV. The CDR3 is 17 amino acids. Unmatched junction bases numbered 12, after V lost 2 bases and J lost 6 bases. The CDR3 bases are TGTGCCAGCAGCTTAAGTTGGGGACAGCAAGGACCCGGGGAGCTGTTTTTT. Translation: CASSLSWGQQGPGELFF. Filled out from reference TRBV11-2 and TRBJ2-2, the complete variable domain reads EAGVAQSPRYKIIEKRQSVAFWCNPISGHATLYWYQQILGQGPKLLIQFQNNGVVDDSQLPKDRFSAERLKGVDSTLKIQPAKLEDSAVYLCASSLSWGQQGPGELFFGEGSRLTVL.

In its sample, this clonotype was seen a few times. The V and J genes are TRBV19 and TRBJ2-4; D gene uncertain. The ends were cut back, 3 bases at V and 11 bases at J, with 8 bases in the middle. The CDR3 spans 11 residues. CDR1 is LNHDA and CDR2 is SQIVND in the germline V gene (reference sequence). Here the CDR3 DNA reads TGTGCCAGTAGTATGGGGTCAGTTCAGTACTTC. Encoded protein: CASSMGSVQYF.

This clonotype has more than one count but fewer than ten. This chain links TRBV12-3 or TRBV12-4 with TRBJ2-1; a weak D match, TRBD1 (5 bases). This CDR3 is 14 amino acids long. V lost 6 bases, J lost 0 bases, and 9 bases lay in between. The CDR3 DNA sequence: TGTGCCAGCAGAGAGGACACCTCCTACAATGAGCAGTTCTTC. It is translated as CASREDTSYNEQFF.

The sample holds a few counts of this clonotype. V and J are TRBV7-3 and TRBJ2-5, with 10 bases that match TRBD2. J gave up 2 bases and V 5 bases, and 14 bases lay outside the gene matches. Germline V lookup: CDR1 SGHTA, CDR2 FQGTGA. The CDR3 has 18 residues. The CDR3 region is CASSNLPRTSGKQETQYF. Here the CDR3 DNA reads TGTGCCAGCAGCAACCTACCCCGGACTAGCGGAAAGCAAGAGACCCAGTACTTC.